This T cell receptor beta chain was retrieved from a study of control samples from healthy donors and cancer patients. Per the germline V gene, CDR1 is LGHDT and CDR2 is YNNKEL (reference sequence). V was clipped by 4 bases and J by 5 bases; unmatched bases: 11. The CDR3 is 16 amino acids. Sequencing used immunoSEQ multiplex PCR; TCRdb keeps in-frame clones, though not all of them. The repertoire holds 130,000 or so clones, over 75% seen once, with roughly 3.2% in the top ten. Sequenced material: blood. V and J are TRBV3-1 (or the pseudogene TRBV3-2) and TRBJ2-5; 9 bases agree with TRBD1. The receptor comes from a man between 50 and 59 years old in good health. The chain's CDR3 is CASSLRQGGGGETQYF. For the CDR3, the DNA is TGTGCCAGCAGCCTTCGACAGGGGGGGGGCGGGGAGACCCAGTACTTC.